This TCR beta chain is drawn from a study of HIV-infected patients and healthy controls. MiXCR, run by TCRdb on the 5' RACE reads, gives a single entry per CDR3 protein. The table lists 18,000 or so distinct CDR3 sequences, approximately 18% of them singletons. This TCR was sampled from a human donor in good health. Sequencing was done on a sample of CD8+ T cells from blood.

The CDR3 sequence is CASSLTDYSNQPQHF. Written as DNA, the CDR3 is TGTGCCAGTAGCCTGACAGATTATAGCAATCAGCCCCAGCATTTT. The V gene is TRBV19, the J gene TRBJ1-5, with a weak D call TRBD1 (5 bases). Germline CDR1 reads LNHDA; CDR2 reads SQIVND (reference sequence). CDR3 length equals 15 residues. V lost 6 bases, J lost 0 bases, and 12 bases lay in between.